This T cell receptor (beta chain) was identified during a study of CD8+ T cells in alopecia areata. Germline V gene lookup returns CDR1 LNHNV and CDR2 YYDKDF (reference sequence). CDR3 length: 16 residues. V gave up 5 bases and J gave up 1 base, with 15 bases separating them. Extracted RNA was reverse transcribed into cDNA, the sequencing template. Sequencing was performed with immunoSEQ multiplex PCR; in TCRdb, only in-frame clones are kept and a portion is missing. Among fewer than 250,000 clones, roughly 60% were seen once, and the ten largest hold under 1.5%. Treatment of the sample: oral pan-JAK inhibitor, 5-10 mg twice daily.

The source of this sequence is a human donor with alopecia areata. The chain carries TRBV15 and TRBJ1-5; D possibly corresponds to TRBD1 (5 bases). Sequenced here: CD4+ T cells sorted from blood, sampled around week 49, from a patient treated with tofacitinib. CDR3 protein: CATSRGDPRSNQPQHF. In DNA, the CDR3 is TGTGCCACCAGCCGGGGCGACCCCAGGAGCAATCAGCCCCAGCATTTT. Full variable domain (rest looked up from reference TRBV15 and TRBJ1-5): DAMVIQNPRYQVTQFGKPVTLSCSQTLNHNVMYWYQQKSSQAPKLLFHYYDKDFNNEADTPDNFQSRRPNTSFCFLDIRSPGLGDTAMYLCATSRGDPRSNQPQHFGDGTRLSIL.